The 27 T cell receptor beta chains below all came from one sample that was sequenced in a study of Graves' ophthalmopathy and Graves' hyperthyroidism. RNA transcripts provided the template for amplifying TCR beta CDR3 regions. HTBI-primed first-round RT-PCR preceded second-round multiplex PCR. A single record per CDR3 protein comes from TCRdb applying MiXCR to the multiplex PCR reads. The data contain 350,000 to 400,000 distinct CDR3 sequences, 15% of them singletons. The source material was peripheral blood. Every receptor here comes from a woman younger than 30 with stable Graves' hyperthyroidism.

This clonotype showed up just a few times. This chain uses TRBV2 with TRBJ1-3, with 7 positions matching TRBD1. V trimming: 8 bases; J trimming: 8 bases; junction bases outside the gene matches: 9. Per the germline V gene, CDR1 is SNHLY and CDR2 is FYNNEI. This CDR3 is 13 amino acids long. CDR3 DNA sequence: TGTGCCAGCGTAGACAGGGATCTGGACACCATATATTTT. It is translated as CASVDRDLDTIYF. Full variable domain (outside the CDR3, taken from reference TRBV2 and TRBJ1-3): EPEVTQTPSHQVTQMGQEVILRCVPISNHLYFYWYRQILGQKVEFLVSFYNNEISEKSEIFDDQFSVERPDGSNFTLKIRSTKLEDSAMYFCASVDRDLDTIYFGEGSWLTVV.

This clonotype appeared many times. The chain employs TRBV6-1 and TRBJ1-2, with D possibly TRBD1 on 5 matching bases. V was shortened by 10 bases and J by 0 bases, with 12 bases between the two germline ends. Per germline, CDR1 MNHNS and CDR2 SASEGT. The CDR3 has 13 amino acids. The CDR3 sequence is CAIRDRPNYGYTF. DNA of the CDR3: TGTGCCATCAGGGACCGACCTAACTATGGCTACACCTTC.

This clonotype has at least ten counts. V gene TRBV12-3 or TRBV12-4 combines with J gene TRBJ1-4; D remains unclear. CDR3 length: 15 residues. With 1 base removed from V and 4 bases from J, the gap between germline ends came to 10 bases. CDR3: CASSLGRSFNEKLFF. As DNA, the CDR3 is TGTGCCAGCAGTTTAGGAAGGAGCTTTAATGAAAAACTGTTTTTT.

This clonotype was counted many times. The chain recombines TRBV15 with TRBJ2-7; TRBD2 matches 8 bases. Germline values: CDR1 LNHNV, CDR2 YYDKDF (reference sequence). The CDR3 is 14 residues long. V dropped 6 bases and J dropped 5; count of bases not matched to a gene: 9. The CDR3 coding sequence is TGTGCCACCAGTCGGGGGGGAGATTACGACGAGCAGTACTTC. Translation gives CATSRGGDYDEQYF.

V is TRBV6-2 or TRBV6-3 and J is TRBJ2-2; TRBD2 is a possible D gene (6 bases). From germline, CDR1 is MNHEY and CDR2 SVGEGT. V lost 10 bases to trimming and J lost 5 bases, with 20 bases between them. The CDR3 has 15 residues. The DNA of the CDR3 is TGTGCCATTACGAGTTTCGGGGGACCTACCGGGGAGCTGTTTTTT. It specifies CAITSFGGPTGELFF.

This clonotype was recorded at least ten times. The chain couples TRBV20-1 to TRBJ1-1, with D maybe TRBD1 (6 bases). Germline assignment: CDR1 DFQATT and CDR2 SNEGSKA (reference sequence). This CDR3 comprises 16 residues. The ends were cut back, 2 bases at V and 1 base at J, with 17 bases in the middle. The CDR3 reads CSARSPRGLENTEAFF. CDR3 coding DNA: TGCAGTGCTAGATCGCCCAGGGGCCTCGAGAACACTGAAGCTTTCTTT.

The rearrangement uses TRBV2 and TRBJ2-7; 7 nucleotides align to TRBD2. The CDR3 consists of 12 residues. Germline-derived CDR1 and CDR2 are SNHLY and FYNNEI. V shed 10 bases and J 9 bases; nucleotides not matched to a gene: 12. The CDR3 bases are TGTGCCACCCGACTAGCACCCGGGGTGCAGTACTTC. It codes for CATRLAPGVQYF.

This clonotype was found a few times. V usage is TRBV7-2 and J usage is TRBJ1-5, with D hard to call. Germline assignment: CDR1 SGHTA and CDR2 FQGNSA. There are 13 residues in the CDR3. The V gene lost 3 bases and the J gene lost 8 bases, with 11 bases spanning the gap. CDR3: CASSLARLKPQHF. CDR3 coding DNA: TGTGCCAGCAGCTTGGCCAGGTTGAAGCCCCAGCATTTT.

This clonotype was picked up many times. The gene calls are TRBV7-2 and TRBJ2-7, with TRBD2 matching 7 bases. Germline CDR1 SGHTA, CDR2 FQGNSA. The trim removed 3 bases at V and 2 bases at J, leaving 4 bases unmatched. The CDR3 totals 14 residues. This CDR3 is CASSFSGTTYEQYF. In DNA form, the CDR3 reads TGTGCCAGCAGCTTTTCCGGGACTACCTACGAGCAGTACTTC. Full variable domain (rest looked up from reference TRBV7-2 and TRBJ2-7): GAGVSQSPSNKVTEKGKDVELRCDPISGHTALYWYRQSLGQGLEFLIYFQGNSAPDKSGLPSDRFSAERTGGSVSTLTIQRTQQEDSAVYLCASSFSGTTYEQYFGPGTRLTVT.

Of note for this clonotype: A much larger clonotype is one base distant, so this may be a read error. V usage is TRBV3-1 and J usage is TRBJ2-5; 8 nucleotides agree with TRBD2. In germline, CDR1 is LGHDT, CDR2 YNNKEL (reference sequence). The CDR3 totals 14 residues. V lost 1 base, J lost 4 bases, and 2 bases stayed unmatched. The CDR3 nucleotides read TGTGCCAGCAGCCAAGTGAGCGGGGGAGAGACCCAGTACTTC. It translates to CASSQVSGGETQYF.

In this sample, this clonotype turned up many times. The chain joins TRBV15 to TRBJ2-7; D is perhaps TRBD1 (5 bases). Trimming left V 0 bases short and J 5 bases short, with 8 bases between. The CDR3 totals 13 residues. In germline, CDR1 is LNHNV, CDR2 YYDKDF (reference sequence). CDR3 in amino acids: CATSRDRAHEQYF. In DNA form, the CDR3 reads TGTGCCACCAGCAGAGACAGGGCCCACGAGCAGTACTTC.

The V and J genes are TRBV7-8 and TRBJ2-2; the D call may be TRBD1 or TRBD2 (5 bases each). The CDR3 contains 15 residues. The germline V gene has CDR1 SGHVS and CDR2 FQNEAQ. The V and J ends lost 5 bases and 1 base respectively, with 11 bases between them. The CDR3 region has the DNA TGTGCCAGCAGCCTCCGGGACGGGAACACCGGGGAGCTGTTTTTT. Amino acids: CASSLRDGNTGELFF.

In its sample, this clonotype was seen many times. The CDR3 sequence: CASSLRDSPLHF. The CDR3 nucleotides read TGTGCCAGCAGCTTAAGAGATTCACCCCTCCACTTT. The chain carries TRBV7-8 and TRBJ1-6; no clear D. This CDR3 is built from 12 residues. Germline CDR1 is SGHVS and CDR2 is FQNEAQ. The ends were cut back, 2 bases at V and 8 bases at J, with 4 bases in the middle.

This clonotype has at least ten counts. V is TRBV11-2 and J is TRBJ1-2; weak D call: TRBD1 (5 bases). Germline V gene sequence: CDR1 SGHAT, CDR2 FQNNGV. The CDR3 runs to 14 residues. V shed 5 bases and J shed 4 bases, with 14 bases lying between them. Here the CDR3 reads CASSQGRDRYGYTF. The CDR3 coding sequence is TGTGCCAGCAGCCAGGGCCGGGACCGCTATGGCTACACCTTC.

Only a few counts were recorded for this clonotype. The junction shows a germline mismatch at one end, possibly a read error. The chain uses TRBV11-3 and TRBJ1-1; D is unresolved. Germline assignment: CDR1 SGHNT and CDR2 YENEEA. The CDR3 sequence is 14 residues long. The CDR3 region is CASSLDTMNTGAFF. The CDR3, as DNA: TGTGCCAGCAGCTTAGATACGATGAACACTGGAGCTTTCTTT.

This chain connects TRBV15 to TRBJ2-7; D might be TRBD2 (5 bases). The CDR3 runs 13 residues. Germline CDR1 and CDR2: LNHNV and YYDKDF (reference sequence). The V gene lost 0 bases and the J gene lost 6 bases, with 9 bases spanning the gap. CDR3 in DNA: TGTGCCACCAGCAGAGATTGGGGAGCCGAGCAGTACTTC. Its protein is CATSRDWGAEQYF.

V usage is TRBV12-3 or TRBV12-4 and J usage is TRBJ2-7; possible D gene TRBD1, 6 bases. This CDR3 has 13 amino acids. V was trimmed by 7 bases and J by 1 base, leaving 11 bases between them. CDR3 sequence: CASTPGQSYEQYF. The CDR3 region has the DNA TGTGCCAGCACTCCTGGACAGTCCTACGAGCAGTACTTC.

This clonotype was picked up many times. This chain links TRBV19 with TRBJ1-2; 7 bases match TRBD1. Per the germline V gene, CDR1 is LNHDA and CDR2 is SQIVND (reference sequence). This CDR3 region has 15 residues. V dropped 7 bases and J dropped 5; count of bases not matched to a gene: 13. The CDR3 nucleotides are TGTGCCAGTACCGATCCCCCAGGGGGAGGGTATGGCTACACCTTC. Amino acids: CASTDPPGGGYGYTF.

This clonotype showed up just a few times. The chain uses TRBV9 and TRBJ2-5; D unresolved. Germline-derived CDR1 and CDR2 are SGDLS and YYNGEE. CDR3 size: 13 residues. V was shortened by 0 bases and J by 5 bases, with 8 bases between the two germline ends. The CDR3 DNA reads as TGTGCCAGCAGCGTAGGTAACGGGGAGACCCAGTACTTC. Protein: CASSVGNGETQYF.

This clonotype was seen ten or more times. The CDR3, as DNA: TGTGCCAGCAGGCCAGGACGGAACTATGGCTACACCTTC. It specifies CASRPGRNYGYTF. The chain couples TRBV6-1 to TRBJ1-2; D is uncertain. The germline V gene encodes CDR1 MNHNS and CDR2 SASEGT. Between the trimmed V and J ends, which lost 6 bases and 2 bases, there was a span of 10 bases. This CDR3 is 13 amino acids long.

In this sample, this clonotype turned up a few times. The chain joins TRBV4-1 to TRBJ2-7; 8 nucleotides agree with TRBD1. The V gene's germline CDR1 is MGHRA and CDR2 YSYEKL. CDR3 length: 15 residues. The V segment lost 0 bases and the J segment 4 bases; nucleotides outside the gene matches: 5. The chain's CDR3 is CASSQEETGVYEQYF. CDR3 in DNA: TGCGCCAGCAGCCAAGAGGAGACAGGGGTATACGAGCAGTACTTC.

This clonotype showed up many times. It is unclear where the CDR3 begins or ends on the DNA, so no DNA is shown, and the CDR3 is as TCRdb lists it. The rearrangement links TRBV12-5 to TRBJ2-5. Per germline, CDR1 LGHNT and CDR2 FRNRAP. Termini included, the CDR3 measures 11 amino acids. CDR3 in amino acids: CASGFLETQYF.

The gene calls are TRBV11-2 and TRBJ2-7; D is unresolved. Trimming removed 1 base from V and 4 bases from J, with 14 bases in between. Germline loops: CDR1 SGHAT, CDR2 FQNNGV. The CDR3 is 15 amino acids. In nucleotides, the CDR3 is TGTGCCAGCAGCTTAGTCACAGCGACATTTTACGAGCAGTACTTC. Its protein is CASSLVTATFYEQYF.

This clonotype showed up many times. The J gene is TRBJ1-2, the V gene TRBV6-5; D remains unclear. V lost 4 bases and J 6 bases, leaving 18 bases between the germline ends. The CDR3 has 15 amino acids. CDR1 is MNHEY, CDR2 SVGAGI, per germline. The CDR3 here is CASSFVGVTWDGYTF. In DNA, the CDR3 is TGTGCCAGCAGTTTCGTCGGGGTCACCTGGGATGGCTACACCTTC.

Ten or more counts support this clonotype. The chain recombines TRBV2 with TRBJ1-2, with D perhaps TRBD1 (5 bases). The CDR3 spans 13 residues. From germline, CDR1 is SNHLY and CDR2 FYNNEI. V lost 1 base to trimming and J lost 7 bases, with 10 bases between them. The chain's CDR3 is CASSEGGGIGYTF. CDR3 DNA: TGTGCCAGCAGTGAAGGGGGGGGTATTGGCTACACCTTC. Based on the CDR3 plus reference TRBV2 and TRBJ1-2, the full variable domain is EPEVTQTPSHQVTQMGQEVILRCVPISNHLYFYWYRQILGQKVEFLVSFYNNEISEKSEIFDDQFSVERPDGSNFTLKIRSTKLEDSAMYFCASSEGGGIGYTFGSGTRLTVV.

Many counts were recorded for this clonotype. J is TRBJ1-1 and V is TRBV24-1; D ambiguous. This CDR3 contains 13 residues. CDR1 and CDR2 (germline): KGHDR, SFDVKD. V was pared by 3 bases and J by 7 bases, with 11 bases between. The CDR3 coding sequence is TGTGCCACCAGTGATCCGCGGTTCCATGAAGCTTTCTTT. Residues: CATSDPRFHEAFF.

This clonotype has a count of ten or more. The V and J genes are TRBV7-8 and TRBJ1-2; D is perhaps TRBD1 (5 bases). The germline V gene encodes CDR1 SGHVS and CDR2 FQNEAQ. Trimming took 7 bases from V and 3 from J, leaving 24 bases between them. The CDR3 extends over 17 amino acids. Written as DNA, the CDR3 is TGTGCCAGCATCGGCCATCCGCATGACAGTACCTACTATGGCTACACCTTC. This encodes CASIGHPHDSTYYGYTF.